This is a list of T cell receptor beta chains from one sample in a study of blood T cells in healthy people across ages. TCRdb processed the 5' RACE reads anew with MiXCR; each CDR3 protein has one entry. This table has some 780,000 distinct CDR3 sequences, approximately 60% appearing once. Sequenced: blood. All receptors come from a middle-aged man in good health. Each CDR3 is given with its conserved first and last residue. Fields, in order: J gene, V gene, clone size, D gene, CDR3 DNA, CDR3 protein. D genes are given only for firm matches. Clone size is stated in some rows and not others, as once, few, many or a class when expanded.

J: TRBJ2-1; V: TRBV28; size: few; D: .; DNA: TGTGCCAGCAGTCTGACGCCTTTAAGCAATGAGCAGTTCTTC; CDR3: CASSLTPLSNEQFF
J: TRBJ2-7; V: TRBV2; size: many; D: TRBD1; DNA: TGTGCCAGCAGGGATTCGGGACAGGGCGCGTCCTACGAGCAGTACTTC; CDR3: CASRDSGQGASYEQYF
J: TRBJ1-6; V: TRBV14; size: once; D: .; DNA: TGTGCCAGCAGCCAACATAAGGATTCACCCCTCCACTTT; CDR3: CASSQHKDSPLHF
J: TRBJ2-7; V: TRBV7-6; size: few; D: .; DNA: TGTGCCAGCAGCACTCACAAAGCTTACGAGCAGTACTTC; CDR3: CASSTHKAYEQYF
J: TRBJ1-2; V: TRBV20-1; size: few; D: TRBD1; DNA: TGCAGTGCTAGCAGGACAGGGGCCTTAATAGGCTACACCTTC; CDR3: CSASRTGALIGYTF
J: TRBJ2-7; V: TRBV5-4; size: few; D: TRBD1; DNA: TGTGCCAGCAGCTCTACGGACAGGGGAATATCCTACGAGCAGTACTTC; CDR3: CASSSTDRGISYEQYF
J: TRBJ2-5; V: TRBV9; size: .; D: TRBD2; DNA: TGTGCCAGCACCCTTCTTCCGACTAGCGGAGCCGATGAGCAGTACTTC; CDR3: CASTLLPTSGADEQYF
J: TRBJ2-7; V: TRBV14; size: few; D: .; DNA: TGTGCCAGCAGCCCCTCGGACGACTACGAGCAGTACTTC; CDR3: CASSPSDDYEQYF
J: TRBJ2-7; V: TRBV7-2; size: .; D: TRBD2; DNA: TGTGCCAGCAGCCAAGCGGGAGTGGCTCCTTACGAGCAGTACTTC; CDR3: CASSQAGVAPYEQYF
J: TRBJ2-5; V: TRBV28; size: few; D: .; DNA: TGTGCCAGCAGCATGACGGGCGACCAAGAGACCCAGTACTTC; CDR3: CASSMTGDQETQYF
J: TRBJ2-2; V: TRBV14; size: .; D: TRBD2; DNA: TGTGCCAGCAGCCAAGATCGGGTTATAGCGGGAGACACCGGGGAGCTGTTTTTT; CDR3: CASSQDRVIAGDTGELFF
J: TRBJ2-2; V: TRBV28; size: .; D: .; DNA: TGTGCCACCCAGTGGAGGGCCGGGGAGCTGTTTTTT; CDR3: CATQWRAGELFF
J: TRBJ1-5; V: TRBV4-1; size: once; D: .; DNA: TGCGCCAGCAGCCAAGTTGCTCCCACCGGGCCTAGCAATCAGCCCCAGCATTTT; CDR3: CASSQVAPTGPSNQPQHF
J: TRBJ2-1; V: TRBV2; size: .; D: .; DNA: TGTGCCGTTCCCGGACGGCGCCCCTACAATGAGCAGTTCTTC; CDR3: CAVPGRRPYNEQFF
J: TRBJ2-7; V: TRBV7-8; size: .; D: .; DNA: TGTGCCAGCAGCTTAGTGGGGACACAATACGAGCAGTACTTC; CDR3: CASSLVGTQYEQYF
J: TRBJ2-1; V: TRBV20-1; size: .; D: TRBD1; DNA: TGCAGTGTCCCGGGACAGGGGGCGTCTGAGCAGTTCTTC; CDR3: CSVPGQGASEQFF
J: TRBJ2-1; V: TRBV4-1; size: .; D: .; DNA: TGCGCCAGCAGCCAAGGTAGTAGGGACAATGAGCAGTTCTTC; CDR3: CASSQGSRDNEQFF
J: TRBJ1-4; V: TRBV20-1; size: once; D: .; DNA: TGCAGTGCTTCCTCCGAGACAGATGAAAAACTGTTTTTT; CDR3: CSASSETDEKLFF
J: TRBJ1-1; V: TRBV7-9; size: .; D: .; DNA: TGTGCCAGCAGCCCGGCGCCTTCAGGGAATGAAGCTTTCTTT; CDR3: CASSPAPSGNEAFF
J: TRBJ2-1; V: TRBV3-1; size: .; D: .; DNA: TGTGCCAGCAGCCAAGATAGGACGACTGAGCAGTTCTTC; CDR3: CASSQDRTTEQFF
J: TRBJ1-2; V: TRBV12-3/TRBV12-4; size: few; D: .; DNA: TGTGCCAGCAGTTCTGACAGGCTCTATGGCTACACCTTC; CDR3: CASSSDRLYGYTF
J: TRBJ2-1; V: TRBV28; size: .; D: TRBD1; DNA: TGTGCCAGCGCACCGGGACAGGGAGGAGTCGATGAGCAGTTCTTC; CDR3: CASAPGQGGVDEQFF
J: TRBJ2-7; V: TRBV5-1; size: .; D: TRBD1; DNA: TGCGCCAGCAGCTCAACAGGGGCATCCTACGAGCAGTACTTC; CDR3: CASSSTGASYEQYF
J: TRBJ2-7; V: TRBV29-1; size: .; D: TRBD2; DNA: TGCAGCGTTCGGGTGAGCGGGACCTACGAGCAGTACTTC; CDR3: CSVRVSGTYEQYF
J: TRBJ2-7; V: TRBV4-3; size: .; D: .; DNA: TGCGCCAGCAGCCAAGAGTTCCAGGAAGCCTACGAGCTGTACTTC; CDR3: CASSQEFQEAYELYF
J: TRBJ1-1; V: TRBV7-2; size: .; D: .; DNA: TGTGCCAGCAGCTGGGCCGGCAGCGACACTGAAGCTTTCTTT; CDR3: CASSWAGSDTEAFF
J: TRBJ2-1; V: TRBV20-1; size: .; D: TRBD2; DNA: TGCAGTGCTTCCAGAAGCGGGAGAATGAATGAGCAGTTCTTC; CDR3: CSASRSGRMNEQFF
J: TRBJ1-6; V: TRBV20-1; size: .; D: TRBD1; DNA: TGCAGTGCTAACCCAACCGGGACAGGGCTTAATTCACCCCTCCACTTT; CDR3: CSANPTGTGLNSPLHF
J: TRBJ1-1; V: TRBV28; size: .; D: .; DNA: TGTGCCAGCACAGGAGGGGGTACTGAAGCTTTCTTT; CDR3: CASTGGGTEAFF
J: TRBJ2-5; V: TRBV24-1; size: few; D: .; DNA: TGTGCCACCAGTGACTCAATTGACAGTCAAGAGACCCAGTACTTC; CDR3: CATSDSIDSQETQYF
J: TRBJ2-1; V: TRBV27; size: .; D: TRBD1; DNA: TGTGCCAGCAGTTCAACCGGGACAGGGTCTGAGCAGTTCTTC; CDR3: CASSSTGTGSEQFF
J: TRBJ2-3; V: TRBV3-1; size: many; D: TRBD2; DNA: TGTGCCAGCAGCCAAGAAGTCGGGACTAGCGGCACAGATACGCAGTATTTT; CDR3: CASSQEVGTSGTDTQYF
J: TRBJ1-1; V: TRBV6-2/TRBV6-3; size: .; D: TRBD1; DNA: TGTGCCAGCAGTGATAGACCAGGACAGGGGAAAACTGAAGCTTTCTTT; CDR3: CASSDRPGQGKTEAFF
J: TRBJ1-4; V: TRBV20-1; size: .; D: .; DNA: TGCAGTGCCCGGGACGGGAATTATAATGAAAAACTGTTTTTT; CDR3: CSARDGNYNEKLFF
J: TRBJ2-5; V: TRBV6-5; size: once; D: .; DNA: TGTGCCAGCAGTTATTCTGGATGCCGTCTGGAGAAAGAGACCCAGTACTTC; CDR3: CASSYSGCRLEKETQYF
J: TRBJ2-5; V: TRBV9; size: .; D: .; DNA: TGTGCCAGCAGCGTAGAAGGCAGGGGATCAGGAGAGACCCAGTACTTC; CDR3: CASSVEGRGSGETQYF
J: TRBJ2-5; V: TRBV7-2; size: few; D: TRBD2; DNA: TGTGCCAGCAGCATCACTAGCGGATCGTTTGAGACCCAGTACTTC; CDR3: CASSITSGSFETQYF
J: TRBJ2-7; V: TRBV9; size: .; D: .; DNA: TGTGCCAGCAGCCCGGAAATTCACCCGAGCTCCTACGAGCAGTACTTC; CDR3: CASSPEIHPSSYEQYF
J: TRBJ2-1; V: TRBV10-3; size: .; D: .; DNA: TGTGCCATCAGTGAGCTCACAGGGACCCCCTACAATGAGCAGTTCTTC; CDR3: CAISELTGTPYNEQFF
J: TRBJ1-2; V: TRBV12-3/TRBV12-4; size: .; D: TRBD1; DNA: TGTGCCAGCAGTTCAACTACGACAGGGGGCAACTATGGCTACACCTTC; CDR3: CASSSTTTGGNYGYTF
J: TRBJ2-1; V: TRBV4-2; size: .; D: TRBD2; DNA: TGTGCCAGCAGCCAAGATCGTGGCGGCGGGAGGGCCGTCTGGGTCCCCGATGAGCAGTTCTTC; CDR3: CASSQDRGGGRAVWVPDEQFF
J: TRBJ2-7; V: TRBV20-1; size: .; D: .; DNA: TGCAGTGCTAGAGATTCGGGCAGAGACTACGAGCAGTACTTC; CDR3: CSARDSGRDYEQYF
J: TRBJ2-1; V: TRBV10-3; size: few; D: TRBD1; DNA: TGTGCCATCAGCGCCCGGGACAGGGAGGCCCATGAGCAGTTCTTC; CDR3: CAISARDREAHEQFF
J: TRBJ2-1; V: TRBV7-8; size: .; D: TRBD2; DNA: TGTGCCAGCAGCCCCGGACTAGCGGGGAGATTGGACAATGAGCAGTTCTTC; CDR3: CASSPGLAGRLDNEQFF
J: TRBJ1-6; V: TRBV9; size: few; D: .; DNA: TGTGCCAGCAGCGTAGGTACGAATTCACCCCTCCACTTT; CDR3: CASSVGTNSPLHF
J: TRBJ2-1; V: TRBV12-3/TRBV12-4; size: .; D: TRBD2; DNA: TGTGCCAGCAGTTTAGCGGGGGGGGTAGAGCAGTTCTTC; CDR3: CASSLAGGVEQFF
J: TRBJ1-4; V: TRBV20-1; size: .; D: .; DNA: TGCAGTGCTAGCGCACAGGCTAATGAAAAACTGTTTTTT; CDR3: CSASAQANEKLFF
J: TRBJ2-4; V: TRBV9; size: .; D: .; DNA: TGTGCCAGCAGCGTCGACCCCCCCGGGGGGCGGGAAAACATTCAGTACTTC; CDR3: CASSVDPPGGRENIQYF
J: TRBJ2-3; V: TRBV7-9; size: .; D: TRBD1; DNA: TGTGCCAGCAGCTTAGCCGGGACAGGGGGTAGCACAGATACGCAGTATTTT; CDR3: CASSLAGTGGSTDTQYF
J: TRBJ2-2; V: TRBV11-2; size: .; D: TRBD2; DNA: TGTGCCAGCAGCTTAAAGGCTAGCGGGCGCCGCGGAACCAACACCGGGGAGCTGTTTTTT; CDR3: CASSLKASGRRGTNTGELFF
J: TRBJ2-5; V: TRBV4-2; size: few; D: .; DNA: TGTGCCAGCAGCCAAGCGTATTCTAGCCGAGAGACCCAGTACTTC; CDR3: CASSQAYSSRETQYF
J: TRBJ2-2; V: TRBV10-3; size: .; D: .; DNA: TGTGCCACCTGTGGACAGACACTCACCGGGGAGCTGTTTTTT; CDR3: CATCGQTLTGELFF
J: TRBJ1-5; V: TRBV12-3/TRBV12-4; size: few; D: TRBD1; DNA: TGTGCCAGCAGTTTAATAGGGGGCGCGGACCAGCCCCAGCATTTT; CDR3: CASSLIGGADQPQHF